This entry lists 20 T cell receptor beta chains sequenced from one sample in a study of shared clonotypes between healthy human individuals (dated by TCRdb to about 2020). Libraries were built with the immunoSEQ multiplex PCR assay. TCRdb stores this immuneACCESS table with in-frame sequences only. Part of the clones is absent; in the studies checked, under half of the shortfall reflects unresolved V genes, and no reason is known for the rest. The sample contains about 820,000 clones, approximately 92% of them found a single time. The ten largest make up 24% of the sample. CD8 naive samples were CD45RO-negative cells positively selected for CCR7, giving a CD45RA+CCR7+ population that excluded TemRA cells. The source material was naive CD8+ T cells sorted from blood. In the paper's terms, the cell subset or site label means: CD45RA+CCR7+. The receptors were sampled from a man aged 30-40 years in good health.

Points on this clone: This CDR3 is also generated by other DNA sequences in the sample. J is TRBJ2-7 and V is TRBV6-5; no clear D gene. Germline values: CDR1 MNHEY, CDR2 SVGAGI. Trimming shortened V by 0 bases and J by 2 bases, and 5 bases separated the two germline ends. The CDR3 is 13 residues long. CDR3 sequence: CASSYSSPYEQYF. For the CDR3, the DNA is TGTGCCAGCAGTTACTCGAGCCCCTACGAGCAGTACTTC.

This rearrangement joins TRBV29-1 to TRBJ2-7, with 9 bases aligning to TRBD1. V gave up 3 bases and J gave up 4 bases; unmatched junction bases: 10. There are 15 residues in the CDR3. Germline V gives CDR1 SQVTM, CDR2 ANQGSEA. The CDR3 nucleotides are TGCAGCGTTGACGGGGTACAGGGGGCTCGATACGAGCAGTACTTC. The encoded protein is CSVDGVQGARYEQYF.

V gene TRBV9 combines with J gene TRBJ2-5, with 8 bases matching TRBD2. CDR1 SGDLS and CDR2 YYNGEE come from the germline V gene. This CDR3 region has 16 residues. The J segment lost 4 bases and the V segment lost 4 bases, leaving 12 bases of the junction unmatched. DNA of the CDR3: TGTGCCAGCAGCCCCGGAGGTCGGGAGGGCCCAGAGACCCAGTACTTC. Translating gives CASSPGGREGPETQYF.

The V gene is TRBV6-5, the J gene TRBJ2-1, with D possibly TRBD1 on 6 matching bases. Germline CDR1 and CDR2: MNHEY and SVGAGI. This CDR3 contains 15 residues. With 4 bases removed from V and 8 bases from J, the gap between germline ends came to 18 bases. In DNA form, the CDR3 reads TGTGCCAGCAGTTTCACAGGGATTGTGGGTGATGAGCAGTTCTTC. It codes for CASSFTGIVGDEQFF.

The genes are TRBV20-1 and TRBJ2-7; unclear D gene. This CDR3 is 11 amino acids long. Germline loops: CDR1 DFQATT, CDR2 SNEGSKA (reference sequence). Deletions cut 1 base from V and 3 bases from J, with 4 bases between. The CDR3: CSARGSYEQYF. The CDR3 DNA reads TGCAGTGCTAGAGGTAGCTACGAGCAGTACTTC.

This sequence joins TRBV28 and TRBJ2-7; TRBD2 is a possible D gene (5 bases). The CDR3 has 16 amino acids. V lost 5 bases to trimming and J lost 1 base, with 18 bases between them. Per the germline V gene, CDR1 is MDHEN and CDR2 is SYDVKM. This CDR3 reads CASSPSGSGRSYEQYF. The CDR3 DNA sequence: TGTGCCAGCAGTCCCTCGGGGAGTGGAAGGTCCTACGAGCAGTACTTC. The full variable domain, in which reference TRBV28 and TRBJ2-7 provide the parts outside the CDR3, is DVKVTQSSRYLVKRTGEKVFLECVQDMDHENMFWYRQDPGLGLRLIYFSYDVKMKEKGDIPEGYSVSREKKERFSLILESASTNQTSMYLCASSPSGSGRSYEQYFGPGTRLTVT.

The chain recombines TRBV5-1 with TRBJ2-7; 8 bases are a match to TRBD1. Germline values: CDR1 SGHRS, CDR2 YFSETQ. V dropped 4 bases and J dropped 2; count of bases not matched to a gene: 8. The CDR3 sequence is 15 residues long. Written as DNA, the CDR3 is TGCGCCAGCAGCGCACTACAGGGGGAAGCCTACGAGCAGTACTTC. This codes for CASSALQGEAYEQYF.

The chain joins TRBV7-9 to TRBJ1-2, with 8 bases matching TRBD1. V shed 5 bases and J 5 bases; nucleotides not matched to a gene: 7. Germline V lookup: CDR1 SEHNR, CDR2 FQNEAQ (reference sequence). This CDR3 contains 14 residues. The CDR3 sequence is CASSDRDRWYGYTF. CDR3 sequence (DNA): TGTGCCAGCAGCGACCGGGACAGGTGGTATGGCTACACCTTC.

The gene calls are TRBV7-2 and TRBJ2-7; D is unresolved. The CDR3 contains 15 residues. With 1 base removed from V and 5 bases from J, the gap between germline ends came to 15 bases. Germline assignment: CDR1 SGHTA and CDR2 FQGNSA. CDR3 bases: TGTGCCAGCAGCTTAGAGACGGCTCTTGTGGACGAGCAGTACTTC. Encoded protein: CASSLETALVDEQYF.

The J gene is TRBJ1-1, the V gene TRBV19; D is undetermined. The V and J ends lost 1 base and 7 bases respectively, with 10 bases between them. Germline V gene lookup returns CDR1 LNHDA and CDR2 SQIVND (reference sequence). The length of the CDR3 is 13 residues. CDR3 DNA: TGTGCCAGTAGTATAGCACTCGACGGTGAAGCTTTCTTT. It specifies CASSIALDGEAFF.

V and J are TRBV28 and TRBJ2-7; 10 bases are shared with TRBD1. The CDR3 length is 13 residues. Per the germline V gene, CDR1 is MDHEN and CDR2 is SYDVKM. V trimming: 4 bases; J trimming: 4 bases; junction bases outside the gene matches: 1. This CDR3 is CASSWTGGYEQYF. CDR3 in DNA: TGTGCCAGCAGTTGGACAGGGGGGTACGAGCAGTACTTC.

The rearrangement uses TRBV5-4 and TRBJ2-3; 7 bases are shared with TRBD1. With V trimmed by 5 bases and J by 4 bases, 13 bases remained unmatched. This CDR3 spans 16 amino acids. Germline CDR1 SGHNT, CDR2 YYREEE (reference sequence). Here the CDR3 reads CASRNNDRASPDTQYF. CDR3 nucleotide sequence: TGTGCCAGCAGAAATAATGACAGGGCGAGTCCAGATACGCAGTATTTT.

This clone was counted a few times. CDR3 DNA sequence: TGTGCCAGCAGTTACAGCCCCTACGAGCAGTACTTC. Translating gives CASSYSPYEQYF. This chain links TRBV28 with TRBJ2-7; D is uncertain. Trimming took off 4 bases at V and 2 bases at J, with 6 bases between the two ends. Germline loops: CDR1 MDHEN, CDR2 SYDVKM. The length of the CDR3 is 12 residues.

The chain uses TRBV7-2 and TRBJ2-5; D unresolved. The ends were cut back, 2 bases at V and 5 bases at J, with 12 bases in the middle. From germline, CDR1 is SGHTA and CDR2 FQGNSA. This CDR3 region has 14 residues. The CDR3 DNA reads as TGTGCCAGCAGCTTAATTTTACAAAGGGAGACCCAGTACTTC. Its protein product is CASSLILQRETQYF.

The chain employs TRBV7-9 and TRBJ1-1; no reliable D call. Trimming shortened V by 4 bases and J by 3 bases, and 12 bases separated the two germline ends. The CDR3 loop spans 14 amino acids. Germline CDR1 is SEHNR and CDR2 is FQNEAQ (reference sequence). The CDR3 nucleotides are TGTGCCAGCAGCTACCCGGCCCAGGACACTGAAGCTTTCTTT. Protein product: CASSYPAQDTEAFF. The full variable domain, completed using reference TRBV7-9 and TRBJ1-1, is DTGVSQNPRHKITKRGQNVTFRCDPISEHNRLYWYRQTLGQGPEFLTYFQNEAQLEKSRLLSDRFSAERPKGSFSTLEIQRTEQGDSAMYLCASSYPAQDTEAFFGQGTRLTVV.

The chain carries TRBV2 and TRBJ2-5; D is unclear. V shed 8 bases and J shed 2 bases, with 9 bases lying between them. The CDR3 sequence is 12 residues long. Germline V lookup: CDR1 SNHLY, CDR2 FYNNEI. The CDR3: CASLGFQETQYF. Written as DNA, the CDR3 is TGTGCCAGCTTAGGGTTTCAAGAGACCCAGTACTTC.

This chain joins TRBV5-6 and TRBJ2-1, with no clear D. The germline gives CDR1 SGHDT, CDR2 YYEEEE. CDR3 length equals 16 residues. The V and J ends lost 0 bases and 6 bases respectively, with 16 bases between them. CDR3 in amino acids: CASSLAPGFPPNEQFF. The CDR3 nucleotides read TGTGCCAGCAGCTTGGCCCCGGGCTTCCCCCCCAATGAGCAGTTCTTC.

J is TRBJ1-2 and V is TRBV18, with D possibly matching TRBD1 (6 bases). V was trimmed by 2 bases and J by 6 bases, leaving 7 bases between them. The CDR3 extends over 12 amino acids. CDR1 and CDR2 from the germline V gene are KGHSH and LQKENI. The CDR3 DNA follows: TGTGCCAGCTCACCAGGGGGCGATGGCTACACCTTC. Protein product: CASSPGGDGYTF.

The rearrangement uses TRBV14 and TRBJ2-3; TRBD2 agrees at 10 bases. In germline, CDR1 is SGHDN, CDR2 FVKESK. This CDR3 spans 24 amino acids. J was trimmed by 0 bases and V by 1 base; bases with no gene match: 25. The CDR3 region has the DNA TGTGCCAGCAGCCAAGTCCTCTTTCTAGCGGGAGATTTGACGCAAGACTATAGCACAGATACGCAGTATTTT. As protein: CASSQVLFLAGDLTQDYSTDTQYF.

The V and J genes are TRBV27 and TRBJ2-7; 7 bases fit TRBD2. The germline V gene encodes CDR1 MNHEY and CDR2 SMNVEV (reference sequence). This CDR3 is built from 17 residues. Unmatched junction bases numbered 9, after V lost 0 bases and J lost 1 base. CDR3 nucleotide sequence: TGTGCCAGCAGTTTATCTTTCCTAGCGGCTACTTCCTACGAGCAGTACTTC. Amino acid sequence: CASSLSFLAATSYEQYF.